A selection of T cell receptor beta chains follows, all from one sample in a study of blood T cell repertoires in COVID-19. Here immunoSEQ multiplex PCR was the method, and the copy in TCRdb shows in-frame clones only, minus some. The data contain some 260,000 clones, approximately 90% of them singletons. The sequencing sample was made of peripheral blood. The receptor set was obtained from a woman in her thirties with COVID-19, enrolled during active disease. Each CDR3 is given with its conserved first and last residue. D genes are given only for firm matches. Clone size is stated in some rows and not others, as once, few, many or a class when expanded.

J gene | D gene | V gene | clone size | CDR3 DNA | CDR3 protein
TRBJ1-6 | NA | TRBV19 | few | TGTGCCAGTAGTATATCAGAAGGGGCACCCTATAATTCACCCCTCCACTTT | CASSISEGAPYNSPLHF
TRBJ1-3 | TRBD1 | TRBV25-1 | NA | TGTGCCAGCAGTACCGGGACAGGGGTCGACACCATATATTTT | CASSTGTGVDTIYF
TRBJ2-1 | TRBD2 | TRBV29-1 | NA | TGCAGCGTAGCTAGCGGGGGGGCTTACAATGAGCAGTTCTTC | CSVASGGAYNEQFF
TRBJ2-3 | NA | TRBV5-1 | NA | TGCGCCAGCAGCCCGTATACAGATACGCAGTATTTT | CASSPYTDTQYF
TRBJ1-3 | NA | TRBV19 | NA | TGTGCCAGTAGTACGGGCGGGAACACCATATATTTT | CASSTGGNTIYF
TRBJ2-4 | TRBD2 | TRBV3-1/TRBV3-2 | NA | TGTGCCAGCAGCCAAGATGGGGACGGACTAGGAGCCAAAAACATTCAGTACTTC | CASSQDGDGLGAKNIQYF
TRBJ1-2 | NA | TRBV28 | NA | TGTGCCAGCAGTTTACCTACAACGAGGGCAGCCTACACCTTC | CASSLPTTRAAYTF
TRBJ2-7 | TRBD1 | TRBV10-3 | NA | TGTGCCATCAGTGGCCCACCGACAGGGGGGTCCTACGAGCAGTACTTC | CAISGPPTGGSYEQYF
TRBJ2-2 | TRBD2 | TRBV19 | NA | TGTGCCGGATCGACTAGCCCAAACACCGGGGAGCTGTTTTTT | CAGSTSPNTGELFF
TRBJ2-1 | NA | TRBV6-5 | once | TGTGCCAGCAGTTACGAGCGTGAGCAGTTCTTC | CASSYEREQFF
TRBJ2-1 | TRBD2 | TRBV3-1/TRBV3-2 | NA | TGTGCCAGCAGCCAAGATCTAGCGGGGTACAATGAGCAGTTCTTC | CASSQDLAGYNEQFF
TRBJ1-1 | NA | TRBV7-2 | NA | TGTGCCAGCAGCTTAGTTTTGGGTTCGGGGTTCATGAACACTGAAGCTTTCTTT | CASSLVLGSGFMNTEAFF
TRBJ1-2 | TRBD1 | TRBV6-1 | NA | TGTGCCAGCAGTGATGGAGGACAGGGGATGGGTGGCTACACCTTC | CASSDGGQGMGGYTF